The 23 T cell receptor beta chains given below trace back to one sample, sequenced in a study of vaccination effects on CD4 cells after COVID-19. Upon completion of 10 to 11 days in culture, CD4+ T cells were isolated. Method: immunoSEQ multiplex PCR; TCRdb's copy keeps in-frame clones and lacks some. This table holds about 37,000 clones, approximately 72% found once. Their antigens remain unidentified. The material was CD4+ T cells from PBMCs cultured without peptide, obtained before COVID-19 vaccination. These receptors all come from a human donor who received a COVID-19 vaccine.

The genes are TRBV7-8 and TRBJ1-2; 7 bases line up with TRBD1. The germline V gene encodes CDR1 SGHVS and CDR2 FQNEAQ. The J segment lost 3 bases and the V segment lost 5 bases, leaving 9 bases of the junction unmatched. The CDR3 is made up of 15 amino acids. In nucleotides, the CDR3 is TGTGCCAGCAGCACAGGGGTCTCCCTATACTATGGCTACACCTTC. The encoded protein is CASSTGVSLYYGYTF.

The chain combines TRBV5-1 with TRBJ2-5; TRBD2 matches 7 bases. V was pared by 2 bases and J by 5 bases, with 3 bases of the junction left unmatched. CDR3 length: 13 amino acids. CDR1 and CDR2 (germline): SGHRS, YFSETQ. The CDR3 region has the DNA TGCGCCAGCAGCTTCGGAGCGGGGGAGACCCAGTACTTC. It codes for CASSFGAGETQYF.

The count of this clone is one. The J gene is TRBJ1-2, the V gene TRBV5-1, with unresolved D. Germline V gene data show CDR1 as SGHRS and CDR2 as YFSETQ. The CDR3 covers 14 residues. Trimming cost V 0 bases and J 0 bases, with 6 bases left between them. The CDR3 sequence is CASSLDSSNYGYTF. CDR3 in DNA: TGCGCCAGCAGCTTGGATAGCTCTAACTATGGCTACACCTTC.

The chain carries TRBV9 and TRBJ1-2, with 7 bases that match TRBD1. The J segment lost 7 bases and the V segment lost 2 bases, leaving 5 bases of the junction unmatched. Germline values: CDR1 SGDLS, CDR2 YYNGEE. The CDR3 length is 13 residues. The CDR3 protein is CASSVRQGGGYTF. In DNA, the CDR3 is TGTGCCAGCAGCGTCCGACAGGGTGGTGGCTACACCTTC.

This chain connects TRBV30 to TRBJ2-7; no clear D. The CDR3 spans 10 residues. Between the trimmed V and J ends, which lost 1 base and 9 bases, there was a span of 7 bases. Germline lookup yields CDR1 GTSNPN and CDR2 SVGIG (reference sequence). The CDR3 DNA reads TGTGCCTGGAGTGCGGGTACGCAGTACTTC. The encoded protein is CAWSAGTQYF.

The rearrangement joins TRBV20-1 to TRBJ2-7, with TRBD1 matching over 7 bases. In germline, CDR1 is DFQATT, CDR2 SNEGSKA (reference sequence). The CDR3 is 14 amino acids. The trim removed 3 bases at V and 2 bases at J, leaving 7 bases unmatched. CDR3 sequence: CSASTPRGTYEQYF. The CDR3 nucleotides read TGCAGTGCTAGTACCCCCAGGGGGACCTACGAGCAGTACTTC.

The chain is built from TRBV6-5 and TRBJ2-3; TRBD2 matches at 7 bases. Germline assignment: CDR1 MNHEY and CDR2 SVGAGI. Unmatched junction bases numbered 9, after V lost 4 bases and J lost 11 bases. The CDR3 loop spans 13 amino acids. Here the CDR3 DNA reads TGTGCCAGCAGTTGGGAGGGCCTTCAGGGGCAGTATTTT. Protein sequence: CASSWEGLQGQYF.

This chain uses TRBV5-5 with TRBJ2-3, with 7 nucleotides matching TRBD2. The CDR3 has 16 amino acids. Per germline, CDR1 SGHKS and CDR2 YYEKEE (reference sequence). Losses at the gene ends were 2 bases for V and 2 bases for J; bases not matched to a gene: 8. The CDR3 here is CASSFSGGRDTDTQYF. CDR3 bases: TGTGCCAGCAGCTTTTCTGGGGGGAGGGACACAGATACGCAGTATTTT.

The J gene is TRBJ1-4, the V gene TRBV30, with a possible D match to TRBD1 (5 bases). Trimming took 4 bases from V and 10 from J, leaving 13 bases between them. The length of the CDR3 is 12 residues. The germline CDR1 and CDR2 sequences are GTSNPN and SVGIG (reference sequence). CDR3 sequence: CAWTGTKGKLFF. CDR3 sequence (DNA): TGTGCCTGGACCGGGACGAAGGGAAAACTGTTTTTT.

Here the CDR3 reads CASSSSGTYNSPLHF. CDR3 in DNA: TGTGCCAGCAGCTCGAGTGGTACCTATAATTCACCCCTCCACTTT. The genes are TRBV28 and TRBJ1-6; D ambiguous. CDR3 length: 15 amino acids. Trimming took 6 bases from V and 2 from J, leaving 11 bases between them. Germline V gene lookup returns CDR1 MDHEN and CDR2 SYDVKM. Full variable domain (missing parts from reference TRBV28 and TRBJ1-6): DVKVTQSSRYLVKRTGEKVFLECVQDMDHENMFWYRQDPGLGLRLIYFSYDVKMKEKGDIPEGYSVSREKKERFSLILESASTNQTSMYLCASSSSGTYNSPLHFGNGTRLTVT.

This clone has only one observation. The chain employs TRBV9 and TRBJ2-1; 8 positions match TRBD2. Germline V gene lookup returns CDR1 SGDLS and CDR2 YYNGEE. V was clipped by 3 bases and J by 6 bases; unmatched bases: 11. The CDR3 is 16 amino acids. CDR3 in DNA: TGTGCCAGCAGCGAGGGGCCTAGCGGGTTACCCAATGAGCAGTTCTTC. As protein: CASSEGPSGLPNEQFF.

This clone was counted once. This chain uses TRBV3-1 (or the pseudogene TRBV3-2) with TRBJ1-5; D ambiguous. CDR1 and CDR2 (germline): LGHDT, YNNKEL (reference sequence). The CDR3 consists of 15 residues. V was clipped by 4 bases and J by 6 bases, with 16 bases between them. CDR3 DNA: TGTGCCAGCAGCCCGAGTATTTCCCTTGTTCAGCCCCAGCATTTT. It is translated as CASSPSISLVQPQHF.

J is TRBJ1-1 and V is TRBV25-1; 7 nucleotides line up with TRBD1. CDR3 length equals 13 residues. The V segment lost 7 bases and the J segment 4 bases; nucleotides outside the gene matches: 6. Germline V gene data show CDR1 as MGHDK and CDR2 as SYGVNS. The CDR3: CASTSGTVTEAFF. In DNA, the CDR3 is TGTGCCAGCACCTCCGGGACAGTCACTGAAGCTTTCTTT. The complete variable domain, with remaining parts taken from reference TRBV25-1 and TRBJ1-1, reads EADIYQTPRYLVIGTGKKITLECSQTMGHDKMYWYQQDPGMELHLIHYSYGVNSTEKGDLSSESTVSRIRTEHFPLTLESARPSHTSQYLCASTSGTVTEAFFGQGTRLTVV.

The rearrangement links TRBV10-3 to TRBJ1-6, with TRBD1 matching 8 bases. The CDR3 is 15 residues long. Germline assignment: CDR1 ENHRY and CDR2 SYGVKD. The J segment lost 10 bases and the V segment lost 5 bases, leaving 10 bases of the junction unmatched. The CDR3: CAISRGGQGGSPLHF. For the CDR3, the DNA is TGTGCCATCAGTCGCGGCGGACAGGGCGGATCACCCCTCCACTTT.

The table lists this clone with a count of one. This chain connects TRBV6-4 to TRBJ1-5; D gene uncertain. V was shortened by 2 bases and J by 1 base, with 9 bases between the two germline ends. CDR3 length equals 15 residues. Looked up from germline, CDR1 is MRHNA and CDR2 is SNTAGT. The CDR3 sequence: CASSDESRSNQPQHF. The CDR3 region has the DNA TGTGCCAGCAGTGACGAGTCAAGAAGCAATCAGCCCCAGCATTTT.

This clone was seen once. J is TRBJ1-4 and V is TRBV6-6; 7 bases line up with TRBD1. The germline gives CDR1 MNHNY, CDR2 SVGAGI (reference sequence). There are 15 residues in the CDR3. With 4 bases clipped from V and 8 bases from J, the junction kept 10 bases outside the gene matches. The CDR3 reads CASSLPKGAGEKLFF. CDR3 sequence (DNA): TGTGCCAGCAGTTTACCAAAGGGGGCGGGCGAAAAACTGTTTTTT.

The chain is built from TRBV3-1 (or the pseudogene TRBV3-2) and TRBJ2-2; 8 bases map to TRBD2. CDR3 size: 17 residues. Trimming removed 4 bases from V and 4 bases from J; junction bases left unmatched: 11. CDR1 is LGHDT, CDR2 YNNKEL, per germline (reference sequence). This CDR3 is CASSRTSGSKPTGELFF. The CDR3 DNA reads TGTGCCAGCAGCCGTACTAGCGGCTCTAAGCCCACCGGGGAGCTGTTTTTT.

The chain links TRBV9 to TRBJ1-2, with 7 nucleotides matching TRBD1. Germline loops: CDR1 SGDLS, CDR2 YYNGEE. Germline trimming cut 4 bases from V and 5 bases from J; bases unmatched to any gene: 14. The CDR3 contains 16 residues. The CDR3 nucleotides are TGTGCCAGCAGCAGGCGCCGGGACAGCGCTCGGTATGGCTACACCTTC. Its protein product is CASSRRRDSARYGYTF.

This clone was observed a few times. This chain connects TRBV3-1 (or the pseudogene TRBV3-2) to TRBJ2-1, with 9 positions matching TRBD2. Germline-derived CDR1 and CDR2 are LGHDT and YNNKEL (reference sequence). Trimming removed 0 bases from V and 8 bases from J; junction bases left unmatched: 8. The CDR3 runs 16 residues. The CDR3 DNA reads as TGTGCCAGCAGCCAAGAGGCCCAGCGGGGGGCCGATGAGCAGTTCTTC. This sequence encodes CASSQEAQRGADEQFF.

V gene TRBV19 combines with J gene TRBJ2-1; 13 bases match TRBD2. J was trimmed by 2 bases and V by 5 bases; bases with no gene match: 3. Germline loops: CDR1 LNHDA, CDR2 SQIVND (reference sequence). CDR3 size: 16 residues. The CDR3 DNA reads TGTGCCAGTAGTCTAACTAGCGGGAGGGCCTACAATGAGCAGTTCTTC. Translated: CASSLTSGRAYNEQFF.

The chain uses TRBV24-1 and TRBJ1-1; D may be TRBD1 (5 bases). V was pared by 1 base and J by 1 base, with 9 bases between. Germline values: CDR1 KGHDR, CDR2 SFDVKD. The CDR3 extends over 15 amino acids. The CDR3 DNA reads as TGTGCCACCAGTGATTTAGCACAGGAGAACACTGAAGCTTTCTTT. Its translation: CATSDLAQENTEAFF.

The chain has TRBV3-1 (or the pseudogene TRBV3-2) and TRBJ2-1; perhaps D is TRBD1 or TRBD2 (5 bases each). Trimming left V 0 bases short and J 12 bases short, with 15 bases between. The V gene's germline CDR1 is LGHDT and CDR2 YNNKEL (reference sequence). CDR3 length: 14 amino acids. In DNA, the CDR3 is TGTGCCAGCAGCCAAGATATAGGCGGGCAGGGGCAGTTCTTC. It encodes CASSQDIGGQGQFF.

This chain links TRBV5-1 with TRBJ2-7, with unresolved D. Trimming removed 4 bases from V and 0 bases from J, with 14 bases in between. The length of the CDR3 is 15 residues. Germline CDR1 and CDR2: SGHRS and YFSETQ. The CDR3 bases are TGCGCCAGCAGCCCCCGTTCATATTCCTCCTACGAGCAGTACTTC. Its protein product is CASSPRSYSSYEQYF. Together with reference TRBV5-1 and TRBJ2-7, the CDR3 gives the full variable domain: KAGVTQTPRYLIKTRGQQVTLSCSPISGHRSVSWYQQTPGQGLQFLFEYFSETQRNKGNFPGRFSGRQFSNSRSEMNVSTLELGDSALYLCASSPRSYSSYEQYFGPGTRLTVT.